This TCR beta chain originates from a study of PD-L1 blockade in urothelial cancer. Study-wide context: Blood was subjected to analysis at 3 weeks (second dose) and 6 weeks following treatment start.

Germline V gene data show CDR1 as MDHEN and CDR2 as SYDVKM. V dropped 8 bases and J dropped 4 bases, with 30 bases sitting between them. CDR3 size: 18 residues. Time point reported: peripheral blood 6 weeks after treatment start. Each patient's cancer was a locally advanced or metastatic urothelial carcinoma. All patients handed over anywhere from 1 to 8 samples, pretreatment and on-treatment. TCR analog templates of synthetic origin were spiked into each PCR. This table comes from immunoSEQ multiplex PCR, and its TCRdb copy is limited to in-frame clones, with some not included. The data hold 45,000 to 55,000 clones, with approximately 86% observed a single time.

The TCR sequence derives from a man aged 60 to 75 with urothelial cancer. V usage is TRBV28 and J usage is TRBJ2-7, with D maybe TRBD1 (6 bases). The sequencing here drew on PBMCs, taken around atezolizumab (anti-PD-L1) treatment. The CDR3 nucleotides read TGTGCCAGCCAGCCCCTCGCCGCCGACAGGCATACCGTTTACGAGCAGTACTTC. It codes for CASQPLAADRHTVYEQYF. Complete variable domain (other parts from reference TRBV28 and TRBJ2-7): DVKVTQSSRYLVKRTGEKVFLECVQDMDHENMFWYRQDPGLGLRLIYFSYDVKMKEKGDIPEGYSVSREKKERFSLILESASTNQTSMYLCASQPLAADRHTVYEQYFGPGTRLTVT.